The clone carrying this TCR beta chain came up many times. These data come from a study of T-cell reconstitution after alpha-beta-depleted transplantation in children. This CDR3 has 13 amino acids. Germline V gives CDR1 DFQATT, CDR2 SNEGSKA (reference sequence). Trimming removed 7 bases at V and 4 bases at J, with 14 bases between. The TCRbeta library incorporated unique molecular identifiers. TCRdb passed the PCR reads through MiXCR, listing each CDR3 protein once. The table shows around 380,000 distinct CDR3 sequences, with 11% occurring only once. This sequence was found in a human donor who donated a stem cell graft to a child with acute myeloid leukemia. This sample comprised PBMCs from the stem cell graft donor, obtained from the stem cell graft. This rearrangement joins TRBV20-1 to TRBJ2-1, with D perhaps matching TRBD1 or TRBD2 (6 bases each). CDR3 residues: CSVTRGTYNEQFF. Written as DNA, the CDR3 is TGCAGTGTTACAAGGGGGACTTACAATGAGCAGTTCTTC.